The text below deals with one TCR beta chain. The antigen remains undetermined. These data are taken from a study of T-cell memory formation after mild COVID-19. Study-level information: In these data, TCR clusters were largely donor specific. Whole-study results and caveats: Clones from the second wave (peaking day 37) had unconfirmed SARS-CoV-2 specificity.

The CDR3 consists of 12 residues. CDR1 and CDR2 from the germline V gene are KGHSH and LQKENI. V was clipped by 8 bases and J by 10 bases, with 12 bases between them. Via MiXCR, TCRdb re-called the 5' RACE reads, giving one row per CDR3 protein. The table includes approximately 350,000 distinct CDR3 sequences, 10% to 15% detected once. The rearrangement joins TRBV18 to TRBJ1-6, with D maybe TRBD1 (6 bases). Sequenced input: PBMCs or a T cell subset sorted from them (not recorded which). This TCR was recovered from a man between 18 and 35 years old who had mild COVID-19 (a few samples of this study predate the infection). Cell type and time point are not known. The CDR3, as DNA: TGTGCCAGCACCGGGGGGCCATCACCCCTCCACTTT. It is translated as CASTGGPSPLHF. The full variable domain, its missing parts supplied by reference TRBV18 and TRBJ1-6, is NAGVMQNPRHLVRRRGQEARLRCSPMKGHSHVYWYRQLPEEGLKFMVYLQKENIIDESGMPKERFSAEFPKEGPSILRIQQVVRGDSAAYFCASTGGPSPLHFGNGTRLTVT.